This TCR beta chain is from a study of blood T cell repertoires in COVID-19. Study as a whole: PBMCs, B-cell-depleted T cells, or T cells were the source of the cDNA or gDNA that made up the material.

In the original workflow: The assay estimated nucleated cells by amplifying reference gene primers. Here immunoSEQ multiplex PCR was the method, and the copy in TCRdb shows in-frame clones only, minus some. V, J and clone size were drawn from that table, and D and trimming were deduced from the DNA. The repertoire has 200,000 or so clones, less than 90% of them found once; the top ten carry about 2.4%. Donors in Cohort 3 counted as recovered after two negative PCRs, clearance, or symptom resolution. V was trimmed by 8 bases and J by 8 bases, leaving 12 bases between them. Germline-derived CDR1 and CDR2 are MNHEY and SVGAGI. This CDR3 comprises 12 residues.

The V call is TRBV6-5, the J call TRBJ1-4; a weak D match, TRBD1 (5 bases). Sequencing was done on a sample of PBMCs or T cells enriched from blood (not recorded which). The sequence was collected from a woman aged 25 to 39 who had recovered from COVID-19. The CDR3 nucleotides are TGTGCCAGCGGCCCGCCAGGGGAAAAACTGTTTTTT. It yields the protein CASGPPGEKLFF.